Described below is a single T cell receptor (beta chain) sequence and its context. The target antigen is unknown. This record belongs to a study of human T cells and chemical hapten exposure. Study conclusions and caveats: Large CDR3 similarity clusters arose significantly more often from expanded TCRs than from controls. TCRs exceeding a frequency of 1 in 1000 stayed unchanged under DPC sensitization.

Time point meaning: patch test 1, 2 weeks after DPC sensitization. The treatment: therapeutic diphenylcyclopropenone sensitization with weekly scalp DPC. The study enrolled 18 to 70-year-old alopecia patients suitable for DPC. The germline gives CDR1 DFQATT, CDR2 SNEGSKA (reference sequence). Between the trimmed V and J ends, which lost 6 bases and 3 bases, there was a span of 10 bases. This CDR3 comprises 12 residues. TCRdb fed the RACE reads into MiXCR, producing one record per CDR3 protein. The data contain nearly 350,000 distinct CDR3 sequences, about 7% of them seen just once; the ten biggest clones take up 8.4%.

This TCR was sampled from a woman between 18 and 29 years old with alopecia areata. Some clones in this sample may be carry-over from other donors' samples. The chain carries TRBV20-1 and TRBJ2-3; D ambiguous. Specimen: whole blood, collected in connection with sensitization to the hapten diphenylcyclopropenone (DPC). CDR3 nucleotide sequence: TGCAGTGCCCCTGGTCGTACAGATACGCAGTATTTT. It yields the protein CSAPGRTDTQYF.